This is a list of T cell receptor beta chains from one sample in a study of shared clonotypes between healthy human individuals. Measured with immunoSEQ multiplex PCR; TCRdb has only the in-frame clones, and not every one. The data contain 1,500,000 or so clones, approximately 98.5% of them seen just once; the ten biggest clones take up about 0.4%. Input material: naive CD4+ T cells sorted from blood. The receptor source for this set is a young man in good health. Both conserved end residues are part of each CDR3. Each record gives: CDR3 length, clone size, V gene, J gene, D gene, CDR3 DNA, CDR3 protein. D genes are given only for firm matches. Clone sizes are given selectively: once, few, many, or a class where the clone is expanded.

11	NA	TRBV19	TRBJ1-1	NA	TGTGCCAGTAGTATAAAGGGTGAAGCTTTCTTT	CASSIKGEAFF
13	NA	TRBV7-9	TRBJ1-3	TRBD1	TGTGCCAGCAGCCGGGACAGCAGAAACACCATATATTTT	CASSRDSRNTIYF
12	NA	TRBV29-1	TRBJ2-5	NA	TGCAGCGTGGACCCAGGGCAAGAGACCCAGTACTTC	CSVDPGQETQYF
14	once	TRBV4-2	TRBJ1-5	NA	TGTGCCAGCAGCCGCGACACTAGCAATCAGCCCCAGCATTTT	CASSRDTSNQPQHF
15	NA	TRBV7-2	TRBJ2-1	NA	TGTGCCAGCACCCAAGGACTGGGGGTAAGGAATGAGCAGTTCTTC	CASTQGLGVRNEQFF
14	NA	TRBV11-2	TRBJ1-5	NA	TGTGCCAGCAGCTTAGCAGCTAGCAATCAGCCCCAGCATTTT	CASSLAASNQPQHF
13	NA	TRBV5-1	TRBJ1-2	NA	TGCGCCAGCAGCTTAATCCAGGGGAATGGCTACACCTTC	CASSLIQGNGYTF
16	NA	TRBV5-1	TRBJ2-5	TRBD2	TGCGCCAGCAGCGCAGGACTAGCGGGAGCCCAAGAGACCCAGTACTTC	CASSAGLAGAQETQYF
13	NA	TRBV7-9	TRBJ1-1	NA	TGTGCCAGCAGCTTAGATTGGGACACTGAAGCTTTCTTT	CASSLDWDTEAFF
17	NA	TRBV27	TRBJ2-1	NA	TGTGCCAGCAGTCTGACCGGGACAATGGGAAACTTCTATGAGCAGTTCTTC	CASSLTGTMGNFYEQFF
15	NA	TRBV7-2	TRBJ2-1	NA	TGTGCCAGCAGCTTAGAGTCCGTCCTCGCCCCAGAGCAGTTCTTC	CASSLESVLAPEQFF
15	NA	TRBV5-4	TRBJ2-1	NA	TGTGCCAGCAGCCACCGCACGACATATTCTAGCGAGCAGTTCTTC	CASSHRTTYSSEQFF
16	NA	TRBV11-2	TRBJ2-1	NA	TGTGCCAGCAGCTTAGGATCTAGGCACGTGGGCAATGAGCAGTTCTTC	CASSLGSRHVGNEQFF
11	NA	TRBV12-5	TRBJ2-4	NA	TGTGCTAGTGGTGGTATAGAGTTTGGGTACTTC	CASGGIEFGYF
14	NA	TRBV30	TRBJ2-7	TRBD1	TGTGCCTGGAGTGCGGGACAGGGTTCCTACGAGCAGTACTTC	CAWSAGQGSYEQYF
10	NA	TRBV20-1	TRBJ1-1	NA	TGCAGTGCTTACAGGTTCGGAGCTTTCTTT	CSAYRFGAFF
12	NA	TRBV14	TRBJ1-5	NA	TGTGCCAGCAGCCAAGGCGGCCAGCCCCAGCATTTT	CASSQGGQPQHF
19	NA	TRBV1	TRBJ2-7	NA	TGCACCAGCACCCTTCCCGGGACAGGGTTGGGAATGGGGGCCTACGAGCAGTACTTC	CTSTLPGTGLGMGAYEQYF
15	NA	TRBV28	TRBJ2-7	NA	TGTGCCAGCAGTTTAAATCCGGGCCCTCCTTGGGAGCAGTACTTC	CASSLNPGPPWEQYF
13	NA	TRBV19	TRBJ1-1	NA	TGTGCCAGTAGTATAATGGCGGGGGATGAAGCTTTCTTT	CASSIMAGDEAFF
15	NA	TRBV6-1	TRBJ2-7	NA	TGTGCCAGCAGTGAAGGGGTTAGCGTTTACTACGAGCAGTACTTC	CASSEGVSVYYEQYF
12	NA	TRBV28	TRBJ1-2	NA	TGTGCCAGCACGGGGGGTAGGGATGGCTACACCTTC	CASTGGRDGYTF
16	NA	TRBV15	TRBJ1-3	TRBD1	TGTGCCACCAGCAGAGGCACAGGGGACTCTGGAAACACCATATATTTT	CATSRGTGDSGNTIYF
15	NA	TRBV14	TRBJ2-7	NA	TGTGCCAGCAGTCTACAGGGACTACCGCCCTACGAGCAGTACTTC	CASSLQGLPPYEQYF
14	NA	TRBV4-1	TRBJ2-5	TRBD2	TGCGCCAGCAGCCAAGGACTAGCGGGAGAGACCCAGTACTTC	CASSQGLAGETQYF
16	NA	TRBV4-3	TRBJ2-7	TRBD1	TGCGCCAGCAGCCAAGGTGGCGGGACAGGGGCACACGAGCAGTACTTC	CASSQGGGTGAHEQYF
11	NA	TRBV25-1	TRBJ1-2	NA	TGTGCCAGCAGTGGACTGACAGGCAGCACCTTC	CASSGLTGSTF
14	NA	TRBV2	TRBJ1-2	NA	TGTGCCAGCAGTGAAGGTGGGACGTCTTGGGGCTACACCTTC	CASSEGGTSWGYTF
15	NA	TRBV6-5	TRBJ2-1	NA	TGTGCCAGCAGGCACGAGACTAGTTATGCGAATGAGCAGTTCTTC	CASRHETSYANEQFF
11	NA	TRBV10-3	TRBJ2-3	NA	TGTGCCATCAGTGTAGGGGATACGCAGTATTTT	CAISVGDTQYF
16	NA	TRBV6-5	TRBJ1-2	NA	TGTGCCAGCAGTTACTCGTGGGACACTCTCTTAAGGGGCTACACCTTC	CASSYSWDTLLRGYTF
18	NA	TRBV18	TRBJ2-1	NA	TGTGCCAGCTCGGTCACCGTAAAAGGGGCAAAATTTTACAATGAGCAGTTCTTC	CASSVTVKGAKFYNEQFF
13	NA	TRBV6-5	TRBJ2-7	NA	TGTGCCAGCAGTTACACCGACAGATACGAGCAGTACTTC	CASSYTDRYEQYF
15	NA	TRBV7-7	TRBJ2-5	NA	TGTGCCAGCAGCACCCACCACAGCCTCCAAGAGACCCAGTACTTC	CASSTHHSLQETQYF
12	NA	TRBV29-1	TRBJ1-5	NA	TGCAGCGTTGGGGGGCGCGGGCAGCCCCAGCATTTT	CSVGGRGQPQHF
14	once	TRBV2	TRBJ2-1	NA	TGTGCCAGCAGCCCCGGGACTCCTTACAATGAGCAGTTCTTC	CASSPGTPYNEQFF
15	once	TRBV5-1	TRBJ2-2	NA	TGCGCCAGCAGCTTGGGACAGGGAGGCACCGGGGAGCTGTTTTTT	CASSLGQGGTGELFF
15	NA	TRBV7-8	TRBJ2-2	NA	TGTGCCAGCAGCTTAGTCCTAGCTGGCACCGGGGAGCTGTTTTTT	CASSLVLAGTGELFF
11	few	TRBV14	TRBJ2-3	NA	TGTGCCAGCAGCCACACAGATACGCAGTATTTT	CASSHTDTQYF
19	NA	TRBV4-2	TRBJ1-5	NA	TGTGCCAGCAGCCAAGAGGTGACAGTGGGCTTTATTGGCAATCAGCCCCAGCATTTT	CASSQEVTVGFIGNQPQHF
13	NA	TRBV28	TRBJ1-2	NA	TGTGCCAGCAGTCAGCCCGCGGACTATGGCTACACCTTC	CASSQPADYGYTF
14	NA	TRBV11-1	TRBJ2-7	NA	TGTGCCAGCAGCTTGGGGGACTTAGCCTACGAGCAGTACTTC	CASSLGDLAYEQYF
15	NA	TRBV25-1	TRBJ2-5	TRBD1	TGTGCCAGCAGTCCCGGGACAGGGCTGTGGGAGACCCAGTACTTC	CASSPGTGLWETQYF
15	NA	TRBV11-1	TRBJ2-1	TRBD1	TGTGCCAGCAGCTTAGCTAGGACAGGGAGTGATGAGCAGTTCTTC	CASSLARTGSDEQFF
16	NA	TRBV5-6	TRBJ2-2	NA	TGTGCCAGCAGCTTGTTCGGAGGGTGGAACACCGGGGAGCTGTTTTTT	CASSLFGGWNTGELFF
16	NA	TRBV6-6	TRBJ1-5	TRBD1	TGTGCCAGCAGTAACAGGACAGGACCGCCCAATCAGCCCCAGCATTTT	CASSNRTGPPNQPQHF
12	NA	TRBV2	TRBJ2-3	NA	TGTGCCAGCAGTTCCAGCACAGATACGCAGTATTTT	CASSSSTDTQYF
13	NA	TRBV7-3	TRBJ2-5	NA	TGTGCCAGCAGCCCCCAGGGGGGAGAGACCCAGTACTTC	CASSPQGGETQYF
13	NA	TRBV5-1	TRBJ2-7	TRBD1	TGCGCCAGCAGCGCGACAGGGGATTACGAGCAGTACTTC	CASSATGDYEQYF
15	once	TRBV18	TRBJ1-5	NA	TGTGCCAGCTCACCACCTAGGTCAGCGGGTCAGCCCCAGCATTTT	CASSPPRSAGQPQHF
11	NA	TRBV10-3	TRBJ1-1	NA	TGTGCCACCTCGAGGAACACTGAAGCTTTCTTT	CATSRNTEAFF
14	once	TRBV10-3	TRBJ2-3	NA	TGTGCCACCAGGCCCGGACCCAGCACAGATACGCAGTATTTT	CATRPGPSTDTQYF
17	NA	TRBV14	TRBJ2-7	TRBD2	TGTGCCAGCCGTCCAGGCCATGGGTCTAGCGGATCCTACGAGCAGTACTTC	CASRPGHGSSGSYEQYF